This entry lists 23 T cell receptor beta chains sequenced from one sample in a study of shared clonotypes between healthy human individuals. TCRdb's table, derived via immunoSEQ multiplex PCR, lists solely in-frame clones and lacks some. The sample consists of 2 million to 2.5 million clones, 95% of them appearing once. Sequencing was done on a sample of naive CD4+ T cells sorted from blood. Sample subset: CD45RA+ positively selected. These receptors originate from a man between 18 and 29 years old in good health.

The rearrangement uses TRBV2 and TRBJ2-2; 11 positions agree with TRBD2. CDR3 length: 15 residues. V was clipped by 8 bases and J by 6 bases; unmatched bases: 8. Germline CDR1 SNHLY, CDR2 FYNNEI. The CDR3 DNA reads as TGTGCCAGCCAAGAACTAGCGGGAGATCCCGGGGAGCTGTTTTTT. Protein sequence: CASQELAGDPGELFF.

The CDR3 loop is CASSVSGTDTDTQYF. CDR3 in DNA: TGTGCCAGCAGTGTATCCGGGACCGACACAGATACGCAGTATTTT. This chain connects TRBV2 to TRBJ2-3; D could derive from TRBD1 or TRBD2 (5 bases each). The CDR3 extends over 15 amino acids. The V end lost 4 bases, the J end lost 2 bases, and 13 bases lay between the germline ends. Germline CDR1 and CDR2: SNHLY and FYNNEI.

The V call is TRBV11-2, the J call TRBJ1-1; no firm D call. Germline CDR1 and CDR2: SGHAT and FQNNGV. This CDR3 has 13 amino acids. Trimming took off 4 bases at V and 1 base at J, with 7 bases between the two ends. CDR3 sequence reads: CASSSQQNTEAFF. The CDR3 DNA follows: TGTGCCAGCAGCTCACAGCAGAACACTGAAGCTTTCTTT.

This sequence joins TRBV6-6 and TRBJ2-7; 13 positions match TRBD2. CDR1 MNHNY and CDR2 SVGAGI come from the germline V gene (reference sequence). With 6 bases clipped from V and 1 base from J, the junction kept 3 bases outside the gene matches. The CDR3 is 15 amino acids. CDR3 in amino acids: CASRLAGGSSYEQYF. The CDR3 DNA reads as TGTGCCAGCAGACTAGCGGGAGGGAGTTCCTACGAGCAGTACTTC.

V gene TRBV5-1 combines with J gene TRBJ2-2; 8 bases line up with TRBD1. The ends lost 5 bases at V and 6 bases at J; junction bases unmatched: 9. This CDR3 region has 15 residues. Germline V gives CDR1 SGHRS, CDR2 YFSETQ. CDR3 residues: CASSWAGGAPGELFF. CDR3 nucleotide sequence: TGCGCCAGCAGTTGGGCAGGGGGCGCACCCGGGGAGCTGTTTTTT.

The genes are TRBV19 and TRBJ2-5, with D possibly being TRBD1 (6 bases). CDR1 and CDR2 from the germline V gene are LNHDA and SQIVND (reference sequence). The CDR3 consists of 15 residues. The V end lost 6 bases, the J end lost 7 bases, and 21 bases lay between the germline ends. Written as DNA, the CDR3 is TGTGCCAGTAGCCCCCTTAACAGGGACGCCGGGACCCAGTACTTC. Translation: CASSPLNRDAGTQYF.

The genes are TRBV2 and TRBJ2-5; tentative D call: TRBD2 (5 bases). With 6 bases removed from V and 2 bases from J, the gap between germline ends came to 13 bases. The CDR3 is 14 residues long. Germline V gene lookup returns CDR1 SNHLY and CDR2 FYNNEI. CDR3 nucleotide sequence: TGTGCCAGCAGGTCGAGTAGCGTACAAGAGACCCAGTACTTC. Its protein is CASRSSSVQETQYF.

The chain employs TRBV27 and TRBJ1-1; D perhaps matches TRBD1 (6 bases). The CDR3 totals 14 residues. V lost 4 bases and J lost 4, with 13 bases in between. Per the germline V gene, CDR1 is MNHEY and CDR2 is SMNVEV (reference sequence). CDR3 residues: CASSSLTGSTEAFF. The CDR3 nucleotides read TGTGCCAGCAGTTCTCTTACAGGGAGCACTGAAGCTTTCTTT.

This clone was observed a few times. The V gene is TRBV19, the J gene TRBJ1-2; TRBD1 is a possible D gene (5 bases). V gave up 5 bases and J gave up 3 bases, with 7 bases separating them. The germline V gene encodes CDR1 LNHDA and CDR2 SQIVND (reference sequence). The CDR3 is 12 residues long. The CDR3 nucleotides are TGTGCCAGTAGTCGGGGGTACTATGGCTACACCTTC. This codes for CASSRGYYGYTF.

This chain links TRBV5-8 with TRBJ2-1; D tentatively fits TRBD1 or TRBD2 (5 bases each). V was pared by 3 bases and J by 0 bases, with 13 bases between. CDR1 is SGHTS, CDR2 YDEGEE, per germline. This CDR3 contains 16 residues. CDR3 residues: CASSYEKGSSYNEQFF. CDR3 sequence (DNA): TGTGCCAGCAGCTATGAGAAGGGGAGCTCCTACAATGAGCAGTTCTTC.

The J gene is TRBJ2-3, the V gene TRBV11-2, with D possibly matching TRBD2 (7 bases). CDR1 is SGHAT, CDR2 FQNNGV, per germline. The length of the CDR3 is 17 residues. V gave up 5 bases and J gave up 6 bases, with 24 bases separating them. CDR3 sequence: CASSIYPLGAGADTQYF. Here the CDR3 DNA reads TGTGCCAGCAGCATATACCCCTTGGGGGCGGGAGCTGATACGCAGTATTTT.

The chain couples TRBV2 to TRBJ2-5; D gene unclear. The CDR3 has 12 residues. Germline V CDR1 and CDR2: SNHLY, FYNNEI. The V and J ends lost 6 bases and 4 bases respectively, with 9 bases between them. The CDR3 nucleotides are TGTGCCAGCAGGACCAATGGAGAGACCCAGTACTTC. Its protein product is CASRTNGETQYF.

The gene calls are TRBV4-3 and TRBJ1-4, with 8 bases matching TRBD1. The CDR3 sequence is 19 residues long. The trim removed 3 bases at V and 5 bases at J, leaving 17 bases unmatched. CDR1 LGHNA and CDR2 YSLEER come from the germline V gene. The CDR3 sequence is CASSQAPPGQVGENEKLFF. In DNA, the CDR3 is TGCGCCAGCAGCCAGGCTCCCCCGGGACAGGTTGGGGAGAATGAAAAACTGTTTTTT.

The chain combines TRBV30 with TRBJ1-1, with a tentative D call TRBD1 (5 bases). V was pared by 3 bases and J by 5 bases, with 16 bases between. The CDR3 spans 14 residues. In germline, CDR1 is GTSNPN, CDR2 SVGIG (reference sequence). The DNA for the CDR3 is TGTGCCTGGAGGGGGGACCTGAGAGGGACTGAAGCTTTCTTT. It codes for CAWRGDLRGTEAFF.

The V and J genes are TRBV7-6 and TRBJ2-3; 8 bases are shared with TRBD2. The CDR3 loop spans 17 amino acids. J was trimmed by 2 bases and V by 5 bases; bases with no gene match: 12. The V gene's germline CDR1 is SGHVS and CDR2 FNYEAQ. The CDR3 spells CASSLPGGGPNTDTQYF. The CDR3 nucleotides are TGTGCCAGCAGCCTCCCGGGAGGGGGGCCGAACACAGATACGCAGTATTTT.

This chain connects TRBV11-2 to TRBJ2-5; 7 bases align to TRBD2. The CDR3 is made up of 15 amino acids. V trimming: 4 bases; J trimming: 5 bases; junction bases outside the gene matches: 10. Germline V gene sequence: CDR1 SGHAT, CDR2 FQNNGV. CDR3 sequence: CASSWVAGAGETQYF. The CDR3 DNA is TGTGCCAGCAGCTGGGTAGCGGGCGCGGGGGAGACCCAGTACTTC. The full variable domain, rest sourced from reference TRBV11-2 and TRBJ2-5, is EAGVAQSPRYKIIEKRQSVAFWCNPISGHATLYWYQQILGQGPKLLIQFQNNGVVDDSQLPKDRFSAERLKGVDSTLKIQPAKLEDSAVYLCASSWVAGAGETQYFGPGTRLLVL.

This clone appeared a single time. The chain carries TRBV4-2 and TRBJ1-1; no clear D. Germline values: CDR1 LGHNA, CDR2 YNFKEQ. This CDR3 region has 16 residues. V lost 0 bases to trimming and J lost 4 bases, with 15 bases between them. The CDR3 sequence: CASSQDHGGGATEAFF. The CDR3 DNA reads TGTGCCAGCAGCCAAGATCACGGAGGTGGTGCCACTGAAGCTTTCTTT.

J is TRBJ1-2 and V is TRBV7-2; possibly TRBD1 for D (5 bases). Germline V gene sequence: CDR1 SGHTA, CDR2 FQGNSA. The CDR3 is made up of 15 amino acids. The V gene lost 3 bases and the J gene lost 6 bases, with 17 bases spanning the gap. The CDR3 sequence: CASSLHAETANGYTF. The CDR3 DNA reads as TGTGCCAGCAGCTTGCACGCCGAGACAGCAAATGGCTACACCTTC.

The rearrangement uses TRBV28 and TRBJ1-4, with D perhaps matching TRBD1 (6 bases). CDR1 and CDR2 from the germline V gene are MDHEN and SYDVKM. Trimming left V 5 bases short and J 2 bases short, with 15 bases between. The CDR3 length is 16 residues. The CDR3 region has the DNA TGTGCCAGCAGTCAGGCTGGGGGGGCTACTAATGAAAAACTGTTTTTT. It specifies CASSQAGGATNEKLFF. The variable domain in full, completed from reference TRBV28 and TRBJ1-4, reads DVKVTQSSRYLVKRTGEKVFLECVQDMDHENMFWYRQDPGLGLRLIYFSYDVKMKEKGDIPEGYSVSREKKERFSLILESASTNQTSMYLCASSQAGGATNEKLFFGSGTQLSVL.

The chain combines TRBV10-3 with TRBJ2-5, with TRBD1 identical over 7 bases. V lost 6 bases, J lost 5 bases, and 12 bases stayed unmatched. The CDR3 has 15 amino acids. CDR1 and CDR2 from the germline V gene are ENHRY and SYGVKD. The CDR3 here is CAISQGVESRETQYF. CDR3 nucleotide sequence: TGTGCCATCAGCCAGGGGGTTGAGTCGCGGGAGACCCAGTACTTC.

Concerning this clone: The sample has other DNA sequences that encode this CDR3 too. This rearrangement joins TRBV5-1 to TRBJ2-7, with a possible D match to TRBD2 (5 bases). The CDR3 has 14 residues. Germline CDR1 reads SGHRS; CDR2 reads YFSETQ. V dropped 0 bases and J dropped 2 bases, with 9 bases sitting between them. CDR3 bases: TGCGCCAGCAGCTTGGCGGACTCCCCCTACGAGCAGTACTTC. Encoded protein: CASSLADSPYEQYF. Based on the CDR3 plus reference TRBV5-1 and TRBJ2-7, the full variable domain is KAGVTQTPRYLIKTRGQQVTLSCSPISGHRSVSWYQQTPGQGLQFLFEYFSETQRNKGNFPGRFSGRQFSNSRSEMNVSTLELGDSALYLCASSLADSPYEQYFGPGTRLTVT.

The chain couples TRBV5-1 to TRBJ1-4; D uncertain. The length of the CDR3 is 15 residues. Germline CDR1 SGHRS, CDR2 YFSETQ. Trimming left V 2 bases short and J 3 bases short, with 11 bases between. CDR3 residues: CASSLSGSANEKLFF. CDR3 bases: TGCGCCAGCAGCTTAAGCGGAAGCGCTAATGAAAAACTGTTTTTT. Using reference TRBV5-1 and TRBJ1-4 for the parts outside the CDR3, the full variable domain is KAGVTQTPRYLIKTRGQQVTLSCSPISGHRSVSWYQQTPGQGLQFLFEYFSETQRNKGNFPGRFSGRQFSNSRSEMNVSTLELGDSALYLCASSLSGSANEKLFFGSGTQLSVL.

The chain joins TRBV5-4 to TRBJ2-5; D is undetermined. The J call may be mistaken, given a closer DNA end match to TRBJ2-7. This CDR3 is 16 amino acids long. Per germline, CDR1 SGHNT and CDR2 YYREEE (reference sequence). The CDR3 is CASSLGTVISSYEQYF. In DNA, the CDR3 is TGTGCCAGCAGCTTGGGGACGGTGATAAGCTCCTACGAGCAGTACTTC.